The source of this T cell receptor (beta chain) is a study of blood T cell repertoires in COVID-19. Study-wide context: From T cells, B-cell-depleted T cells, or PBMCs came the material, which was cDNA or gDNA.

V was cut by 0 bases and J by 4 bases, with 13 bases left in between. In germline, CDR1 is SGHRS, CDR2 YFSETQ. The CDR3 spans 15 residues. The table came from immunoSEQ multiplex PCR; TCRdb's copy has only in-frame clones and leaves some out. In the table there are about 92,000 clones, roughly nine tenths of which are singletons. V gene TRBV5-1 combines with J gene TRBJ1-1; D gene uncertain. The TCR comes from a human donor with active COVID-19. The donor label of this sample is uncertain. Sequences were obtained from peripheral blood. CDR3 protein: CASSLEPGAGTEAFF. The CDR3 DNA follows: TGCGCCAGCAGCTTGGAACCGGGTGCGGGCACTGAAGCTTTCTTT. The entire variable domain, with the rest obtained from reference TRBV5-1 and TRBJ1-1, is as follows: KAGVTQTPRYLIKTRGQQVTLSCSPISGHRSVSWYQQTPGQGLQFLFEYFSETQRNKGNFPGRFSGRQFSNSRSEMNVSTLELGDSALYLCASSLEPGAGTEAFFGQGTRLTVV.